These 14 T cell receptor beta chains were all obtained from the same sample, sequenced in a study of identical twins. MiXCR, applied by TCRdb to the 5' RACE reads, yields one record per CDR3 protein. This sample has approximately 890,000 distinct CDR3 sequences; more than 9% occur once, and the top ten carry roughly 1.5%. These sequences were also reported in another study, on yellow fever vaccine responses in identical twins.

The sequencing sample was made of PBMCs. These receptors were obtained from a woman between 18 and 30 years old in good health.

This clonotype was seen repeatedly, ten times or more. This rearrangement joins TRBV5-5 to TRBJ2-7; TRBD1 matches at 7 bases. After removal of 5 bases from V and 6 bases from J, the junction contained 8 bases not matched to a gene. Germline CDR1 reads SGHKS; CDR2 reads YYEKEE (reference sequence). The CDR3 extends over 13 amino acids. CDR3 DNA: TGTGCCAGCAGTTTCAACAGGGGCGGCGAGCAGTACGTC. Protein: CASSFNRGGEQYV.

The J gene is TRBJ2-2, the V gene TRBV6-1; no clear D. Trimming stripped 1 base from V and 5 bases from J, with 11 bases between. From germline, CDR1 is MNHNS and CDR2 SASEGT. This CDR3 region has 15 residues. CDR3 nucleotide sequence: TGTGCCAGCAGTGAAGTCGGGCGTTCAACCGGGGAGCTGTTTTTT. This gives the protein CASSEVGRSTGELFF.

The chain recombines TRBV14 with TRBJ2-4, with no clear D. The CDR3 runs to 16 residues. The germline V gene encodes CDR1 SGHDN and CDR2 FVKESK. V gave up 0 bases and J gave up 3 bases, with 12 bases separating them. The CDR3 nucleotides read TGTGCCAGCAGCCAAGATCGACTCTTGGGCAAAAACATTCAGTACTTC. It encodes CASSQDRLLGKNIQYF.

The chain carries TRBV6-1 and TRBJ2-1, with 9 bases lining up with TRBD1. Germline CDR1 is MNHNS and CDR2 is SASEGT. V lost 5 bases to trimming and J lost 14 bases; unmatched junction nucleotides: 7. This CDR3 spans 12 amino acids. CDR3 DNA: TGTGCCAGCAGTCACGCGGACAGGGGAAAGTTCTTC. It is translated as CASSHADRGKFF.

The V gene is TRBV4-1, the J gene TRBJ1-4; 9 bases line up with TRBD1. CDR3 length: 14 residues. Losses at the gene ends were 6 bases for V and 7 bases for J; bases not matched to a gene: 6. Per germline, CDR1 MGHRA and CDR2 YSYEKL. The CDR3 here is CASRTRTGAEKLFF. CDR3 DNA: TGCGCCAGCAGAACGCGGACAGGGGCTGAAAAACTGTTTTTT.

This rearrangement joins TRBV11-2 to TRBJ2-1; 7 bases are a match to TRBD2. V lost 5 bases, J lost 5 bases, and 6 bases stayed unmatched. The germline gives CDR1 SGHAT, CDR2 FQNNGV. The length of the CDR3 is 14 residues. The CDR3 DNA is TGTGCCAGCAGCCGCCGGGACTACAACAATGAGCAGTTCTTC. Encoded protein: CASSRRDYNNEQFF.

The chain is built from TRBV28 and TRBJ2-3; TRBD1 agrees at 9 bases. This CDR3 region has 16 residues. Per the germline V gene, CDR1 is MDHEN and CDR2 is SYDVKM. After removal of 6 bases from V and 3 bases from J, the junction contained 10 bases not matched to a gene. The CDR3 here is CASSLPDRGRTDTQYF. In nucleotides, the CDR3 is TGTGCCAGCAGCCTGCCGGACAGGGGAAGGACAGATACGCAGTATTTT.

V usage is TRBV5-1 and J usage is TRBJ2-2; D not certain. V was shortened by 0 bases and J by 7 bases, with 16 bases between the two germline ends. The CDR3 has 16 amino acids. In germline, CDR1 is SGHRS, CDR2 YFSETQ. Here the CDR3 reads CASSLAEVLSRGELFF. DNA of the CDR3: TGCGCCAGCAGCTTGGCCGAAGTCCTTTCCCGCGGGGAGCTGTTTTTT.

The gene calls are TRBV28 and TRBJ1-1; perhaps TRBD1 as D (5 bases). Trimming cost V 3 bases and J 11 bases, with 13 bases left between them. The CDR3 is 12 residues long. The V gene's germline CDR1 is MDHEN and CDR2 SYDVKM. DNA for the CDR3: TGTGCCAGCAGTTTGGGGGGTACTCGTGCTTTCTTT. Amino acids: CASSLGGTRAFF.

The rearrangement uses TRBV4-2 and TRBJ2-7; 8 positions agree with TRBD2. CDR1 and CDR2 from the germline V gene are LGHNA and YNFKEQ. The CDR3 length is 15 residues. J lost 4 bases, V lost 0 bases, and 5 bases had no gene match. The CDR3 region is CASSQEFGGVYEQYF. In DNA, the CDR3 is TGTGCCAGCAGCCAAGAGTTCGGGGGGGTTTACGAGCAGTACTTC.

The gene calls are TRBV15 and TRBJ2-5; D gene unclear. The V and J ends lost 1 base and 2 bases respectively, with 17 bases between them. There are 17 residues in the CDR3. CDR1 is LNHNV, CDR2 YYDKDF, per germline (reference sequence). The CDR3 DNA reads as TGTGCCACCAGCAGAGCCCCAAGACCGGAATTACAAGAGACCCAGTACTTC. This codes for CATSRAPRPELQETQYF.

The V gene is TRBV12-3 or TRBV12-4, the J gene TRBJ1-2; no clear D gene. V lost 8 bases and J 7 bases, leaving 23 bases between the germline ends. This CDR3 comprises 15 residues. The CDR3 sequence is CASRTDNQRIGGYTF. CDR3 bases: TGTGCCAGCCGAACCGACAACCAGCGAATCGGTGGCTACACCTTC.

DNA for the CDR3: TGTGCCAGCAGTGACACAACCGGGACTGCGGATGAGCAGTTCTTC. Translation: CASSDTTGTADEQFF. This chain connects TRBV25-1 to TRBJ2-1; D may be TRBD2 (6 bases). This CDR3 has 15 residues. Trimming stripped 3 bases from V and 8 bases from J, with 17 bases between. Germline V gives CDR1 MGHDK, CDR2 SYGVNS.

The chain carries TRBV5-1 and TRBJ1-5, with D uncertain. The germline V and J ends were trimmed by 2 bases and 2 bases, with 11 bases remaining between them. Per germline, CDR1 SGHRS and CDR2 YFSETQ. There are 15 residues in the CDR3. The CDR3: CASSFGGEGNQPQHF. The CDR3 DNA is TGCGCCAGCAGCTTTGGTGGGGAGGGCAATCAGCCCCAGCATTTT. The full variable domain, rest sourced from reference TRBV5-1 and TRBJ1-5, is KAGVTQTPRYLIKTRGQQVTLSCSPISGHRSVSWYQQTPGQGLQFLFEYFSETQRNKGNFPGRFSGRQFSNSRSEMNVSTLELGDSALYLCASSFGGEGNQPQHFGDGTRLSIL.